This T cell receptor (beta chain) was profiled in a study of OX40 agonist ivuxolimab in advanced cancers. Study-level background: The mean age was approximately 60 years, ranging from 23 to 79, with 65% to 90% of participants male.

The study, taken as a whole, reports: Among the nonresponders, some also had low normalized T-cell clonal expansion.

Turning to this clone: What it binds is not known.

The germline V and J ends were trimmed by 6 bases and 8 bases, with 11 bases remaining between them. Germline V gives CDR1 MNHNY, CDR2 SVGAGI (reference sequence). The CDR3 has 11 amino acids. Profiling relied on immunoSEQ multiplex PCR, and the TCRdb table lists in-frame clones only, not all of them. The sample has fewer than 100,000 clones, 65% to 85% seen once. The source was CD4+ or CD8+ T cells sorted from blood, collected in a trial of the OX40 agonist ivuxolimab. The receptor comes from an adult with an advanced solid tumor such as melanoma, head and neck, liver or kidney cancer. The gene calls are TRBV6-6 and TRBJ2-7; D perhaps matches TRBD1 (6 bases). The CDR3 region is CASRSQGKQYF. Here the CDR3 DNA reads TGTGCCAGCAGGTCCCAGGGGAAGCAGTACTTC.